The sequence of this TCR beta chain was determined in a study of long-term antiretroviral therapy in people with HIV. Whole-study findings and limits: Pre-ART clonal expansions dominated every time point's repertoire. HIV repertoire CDR3 lengths ranged less widely than those of controls. It was not possible to obtain data on ART adherence, viral resistance or therapy changes.

immunoSEQ v3.0 was run at survey level. Sequencing used immunoSEQ multiplex PCR; TCRdb keeps in-frame clones, though not all of them. The sample consists of some 22,000 clones, 83% of them appearing once. DNA was extracted from roughly 0.93-9.6 million thawed cryopreserved PBMC. As to this clone: Its antigen remains unidentified.

From germline, CDR1 is SQVTM and CDR2 ANQGSEA. This CDR3 is built from 15 residues. Between the trimmed V and J ends, which lost 5 bases and 0 bases, there was a span of 17 bases. The material was unsorted PBMCs, obtained 0.4 years after starting antiretroviral therapy. This chain links TRBV29-1 with TRBJ2-7; maybe TRBD2 (6 bases). The TCR comes from a middle-aged man with HIV. CDR3 amino acids: CSVSIGDGSSYEQYF. CDR3 bases: TGCAGCGTTTCAATAGGGGACGGGAGCTCCTACGAGCAGTACTTC.